This T cell receptor beta chain was retrieved from a study of shared clonotypes between healthy human individuals (dated by TCRdb to 2020 to 2022). Study-level background: Three men and two women, aged 18 to 49 years, made up the cohort. For each donor, CD4 naive and CD4 memory were each given three plates, CD8 naive was given two plates, and CD8 memory was given one plate. To estimate repertoire size and how much clonotypes are shared between individuals, the study performed deep sequencing of blood TCR repertoires from about 5 healthy adults. Different laboratories and diverse techniques were used to prepare libraries and sequence TCR repertoires, to increase sequencing depth and limit assay-specific biases. Per donor, leukapheresis produced somewhere between about 0.94 and 9.5 billion PBMCs. Study-wide conclusions, independent of this receptor: Rarefaction of sorted-subset datasets indicated incomplete sequencing despite the large sequencing depth. Larger estimated clonotype richness was generally found for naive subsets than for memory subsets. Sampling was restricted to blood, and TCR repertoires in tissues likely differ from the TCR repertoires found in blood. The genetic and exposure-history diversity represented was limited by the small number of donors. Based on pairwise subsampling, the degree of clonotype sharing among donors was expected to be affected by sequencing depth. Compared with non-shared clonotypes, the clonotypes found in all four sorted-subset donors had higher generation probabilities. Sharing across a handful of donors was observed for around 4.8% of naive CD4, about 4% of naive CD8, 2.3% of memory CD4, and roughly 0.4% of memory CD8 clonotypes.

Using the deep immunoSEQ assay, multiplex PCR amplified TCR CDR3 regions from genomic DNA. Extracted genomic DNA from each cell subset was distributed evenly across all wells of several immunoSEQ 96-well plates, and each plate was treated as a replicate. For sorted subsets, roughly 190 ng of genomic DNA, equivalent to about 30,000 T cell genomes, went into each replicate PCR. Purified libraries were measured with a Qubit 3.0 fluorometer, size-checked on a Bioanalyzer 2100, and measured again with the KAPA Library Quantification kit. A separate single-read 150-cycle Illumina NextSeq 550 flow cell was used to sequence each immunoSEQ 96-well plate. In the source study's methods: Because only junctional sequences without quality scores were contained in the immunoSEQ output, filtering matching that applied to full-length reads could not be performed. To assign V/J genes and CDR3, sequences were annotated using PyIR, a Python wrapper for IgBLAST v1.9, with IMGT germline references. Any read was removed if the V/J assignment was weak (E-value above 1e-6), the CDR3 was missing, or the read contained stop codons, out-of-frame junctions, or ambiguous translated residues. A V3J clonotype was defined by an identical inferred V gene, J gene, and CDR3 amino acid sequence. To compute the percentage overlap between repertoires, the number of shared unique clonotypes was divided by the size of the smaller repertoire. Repertoire richness was assessed with RTK rarefaction, the Chao1 estimator, and Recon v2.1 estimates of unobserved clonotypes. Generation probabilities for all TCRbeta clonotypes obtained by the gDNA method from a handful of donors were computed using OLGA. TCRdb mirrors the immuneACCESS table, restricted to in-frame sequences. Some clones are absent from its copies; in checked studies, under half trace to an unresolved V gene, and the reason for the others is unknown. V, J and clone size are taken as reported in that table, and D and trimming were inferred from the DNA itself. Present in this sample are approximately 2.5 million clones, approximately 92% of which were seen just once. Under 0.15% of the sample is taken by the ten largest.

V drops 1 base and J drops 10 bases, leaving 20 bases in between. Per the germline V gene (reference sequence), GTSNPN is the CDR1 and SVGIG is the CDR2. From the cysteine through the phenylalanine, the CDR3 covers 15 amino acids. Just the 45-base CDR3 DNA is kept, in frame starting at base 1. The donors were healthy, HIV-negative adults who had no recently reported acute infections or vaccinations. Only Caucasian adults living in Nashville, Tennessee, USA were represented among the donors. CD4+ T cells were enriched through magnetic negative selection, after which naive cells were positively selected on CD45RA and the remaining negative fraction served as the memory subset. After blood collection by leukapheresis, PBMCs were isolated using Ficoll-Histopaque density gradient centrifugation and then cryopreserved in the vapor phase of liquid nitrogen. Purity and quantity of every magnetically sorted T cell population were checked by analytical flow cytometry. Each sorted fraction had its genomic DNA isolated and then quantified by UV absorbance on a Nanodrop 2000c.

Details on this clone: No cognate antigen has been identified for it. Base-call qualities are not available, and no considerably larger clone is one nucleotide away.

The TCR was taken from a man between 18 and 35 years old in good health. The sample taken for sequencing was naive CD4+ T cells sorted from blood. The sample's cell subset or site label, decoded: CD45RA+ positively selected. The receptor chain draws on TRBV30 and TRBJ2-1, with no D gene named confidently. The CDR3 region reads CAWSGSRVSAWEQFF. DNA sequence: TGTGCCTGGAGTGGGTCAAGGGTTTCGGCATGGGAGCAGTTCTTC.